The 22 T cell receptor beta chains presented below share a single source sample, sequenced in a study of early T cells in non-severe SARS-CoV-2 infection. TCRdb fed the 5' RACE reads into MiXCR, producing one record per CDR3 protein. The table lists 70,000 or so distinct CDR3 sequences, approximately 11% of them singletons, with 6.4% in the top ten. Sequencing was performed on whole blood. These receptors came from an adult who was a healthcare worker with PCR-confirmed SARS-CoV-2 infection or an uninfected control (not recorded which).

The rearrangement uses TRBV6-5 and TRBJ2-3; unclear D gene. There are 13 residues in the CDR3. Germline CDR1 is MNHEY and CDR2 is SVGAGI. Trimming cost V 8 bases and J 0 bases, with 9 bases left between them. CDR3 bases: TGTGCCAGCGGCGTAACTAGCACAGATACGCAGTATTTT. Protein: CASGVTSTDTQYF.

This clonotype was observed a handful of times. The chain employs TRBV12-3 or TRBV12-4 and TRBJ2-1; the D call may be TRBD1 or TRBD2 (5 bases each). Trimming removed 5 bases from V and 3 bases from J, with 20 bases in between. This CDR3 contains 17 residues. The CDR3 region is CASSEFLARGDYNEQFF. The CDR3 region has the DNA TGTGCCAGCAGTGAATTCTTAGCGCGAGGGGACTACAATGAGCAGTTCTTC.

This clonotype was seen more than once but under ten times. The chain links TRBV7-2 to TRBJ1-2; D remains ambiguous. CDR3 length: 11 amino acids. The germline V and J ends were trimmed by 5 bases and 10 bases, with 11 bases remaining between them. The germline V gene encodes CDR1 SGHTA and CDR2 FQGNSA. Here the CDR3 DNA reads TGTGCCAGCAGCCCTGCATTGGACTACACCTTC. It specifies CASSPALDYTF.

CDR3 DNA: TGCGCCAGCAGCTTGGATAGCGGGACAGTCCCCGAGCAGTACTTC. Translation: CASSLDSGTVPEQYF. The chain links TRBV5-1 to TRBJ2-7, with D possibly being TRBD2 (8 bases). The CDR3 sequence is 15 residues long. Germline assignment: CDR1 SGHRS and CDR2 YFSETQ. V was clipped by 0 bases and J by 6 bases, with 16 bases between them.

This chain links TRBV6-6 with TRBJ1-5; D not resolved. V lost 5 bases and J 5 bases, leaving 10 bases between the germline ends. Germline CDR1 reads MNHNY; CDR2 reads SVGAGI (reference sequence). This CDR3 spans 13 amino acids. The CDR3 DNA reads as TGTGCCAGCAGTCGGGTCGGCCATCAGCCCCAGCATTTT. Protein product: CASSRVGHQPQHF.

The V call is TRBV5-1, the J call TRBJ2-1; 9 positions match TRBD1. Looked up from germline, CDR1 is SGHRS and CDR2 is YFSETQ. The CDR3 sequence is 14 residues long. Germline trimming cut 0 bases from V and 8 bases from J; bases unmatched to any gene: 3. CDR3 sequence: CASSLDRGQYEQFF. The CDR3 DNA is TGCGCCAGCAGCTTGGACAGGGGGCAATATGAGCAGTTCTTC.

This clonotype was counted a few times. The genes are TRBV2 and TRBJ2-7; TRBD1 or TRBD2 may be the D gene (5 bases each). The V end was cut by 0 bases, the J end by 2 bases, with 17 bases between. The CDR3 spans 17 residues. Germline CDR1 SNHLY, CDR2 FYNNEI. The CDR3 coding sequence is TGTGCCAGCAGTGAAGCGCAAGGGACCCGGTACGCCTACGAGCAGTACTTC. It yields the protein CASSEAQGTRYAYEQYF.

The gene calls are TRBV12-3 or TRBV12-4 and TRBJ1-1, with D unclear. Trimming stripped 4 bases from V and 3 bases from J, with 9 bases between. The CDR3 sequence is 13 residues long. The DNA of the CDR3 is TGTGCCAGCAGTTCCGCTGGACACACTGAAGCTTTCTTT. It encodes CASSSAGHTEAFF.

The rearrangement links TRBV5-1 to TRBJ2-1; D call uncertain. CDR1 is SGHRS and CDR2 is YFSETQ in the germline V gene. The CDR3 spans 13 residues. V dropped 0 bases and J dropped 4 bases, with 5 bases sitting between them. The CDR3 sequence: CASSLDAYNEQFF. The CDR3 DNA sequence: TGCGCCAGCAGCTTGGATGCTTACAATGAGCAGTTCTTC.

The V gene is TRBV20-1, the J gene TRBJ1-3; no reliable D call. This CDR3 contains 13 residues. Germline V gives CDR1 DFQATT, CDR2 SNEGSKA (reference sequence). Trimming cost V 1 base and J 4 bases, with 8 bases left between them. CDR3 sequence: CSARGYTGNTIYF. DNA for the CDR3: TGCAGTGCTAGAGGATATACCGGAAACACCATATATTTT.

This clonotype has ten or more counts. This sequence joins TRBV21-1 and TRBJ1-1. TRBV21-1 is designated a pseudogene. The CDR3 sequence is 15 residues long. The CDR3 DNA reads as TGTGCCAGCAGCAAAGTAGGCTACCTGAACACTGAAGCTTTCTTT. This gives the protein CASSKVGYLNTEAFF.

In this sample, this clonotype turned up many times. The CDR3 region is CSVGPQGSGTDTQYF. The DNA of the CDR3 is TGCAGCGTTGGTCCCCAGGGTTCGGGGACAGATACGCAGTATTTT. The V gene is TRBV29-1, the J gene TRBJ2-3; possibly TRBD1 or TRBD2 for D (5 bases each). V was cut by 4 bases and J by 3 bases, with 17 bases left in between. Germline loops: CDR1 SQVTM, CDR2 ANQGSEA. This CDR3 region has 15 residues.

This clonotype was seen a handful of times. The gene calls are TRBV2 and TRBJ2-7, with 7 nucleotides matching TRBD1. Germline V gene sequence: CDR1 SNHLY, CDR2 FYNNEI. J was trimmed by 9 bases and V by 10 bases; bases with no gene match: 12. The CDR3 is made up of 12 amino acids. The CDR3 reads CATQRQGKGQYF. The CDR3 coding sequence is TGTGCCACCCAGCGACAGGGAAAAGGGCAGTACTTC.

The chain combines TRBV6-4 with TRBJ2-5; D might be TRBD2 (5 bases). The germline CDR1 and CDR2 sequences are MRHNA and SNTAGT. The CDR3 has 12 residues. V dropped 7 bases and J dropped 5 bases, with 11 bases sitting between them. CDR3 sequence (DNA): TGTGCCAGCAACGGAGGTGCGGAGACCCAGTACTTC. Its protein is CASNGGAETQYF.

This clonotype was seen at least ten times. The rearrangement joins TRBV5-1 to TRBJ2-7; D call uncertain. Germline lookup yields CDR1 SGHRS and CDR2 YFSETQ. V was cut by 4 bases and J by 5 bases, with 7 bases left in between. The CDR3 loop spans 11 amino acids. CDR3 amino acids: CASSRYNEQYF. Here the CDR3 DNA reads TGCGCCAGCAGCCGCTATAACGAGCAGTACTTC.

This clonotype came up a few times. The V gene is TRBV10-3, the J gene TRBJ2-1; TRBD1 agrees at 8 bases. Germline lookup yields CDR1 ENHRY and CDR2 SYGVKD. Trimming at V came to 2 bases and at J to 3 bases, leaving 6 bases not matched to a gene. The CDR3 sequence is 16 residues long. CDR3 protein: CAISEGQGGIYNEQFF. CDR3 nucleotide sequence: TGTGCCATCAGTGAGGGACAGGGAGGAATCTACAATGAGCAGTTCTTC.

This clonotype occurred a few times. The chain has TRBV12-3 or TRBV12-4 and TRBJ2-1; D not resolved. V lost 3 bases and J 8 bases, leaving 5 bases between the germline ends. CDR3 length equals 11 residues. The CDR3 DNA is TGTGCCAGCAGTTTTCGGCATGAGCAGTTCTTC. This translates into CASSFRHEQFF.

This clonotype appeared many times. The chain employs TRBV20-1 and TRBJ2-7; maybe TRBD2 (6 bases). Germline CDR1 is DFQATT and CDR2 is SNEGSKA (reference sequence). CDR3 length equals 11 residues. With 5 bases removed from V and 6 bases from J, the gap between germline ends came to 11 bases. In DNA form, the CDR3 reads TGCAGTGCTGGAGGGACTCTCGAGCAGTACTTC. This gives the protein CSAGGTLEQYF.

The rearrangement uses TRBV18 and TRBJ2-6; no clear D gene. The ends were cut back, 0 bases at V and 0 bases at J, with 9 bases in the middle. CDR3 size: 17 residues. Per germline, CDR1 KGHSH and CDR2 LQKENI. As DNA, the CDR3 is TGTGCCAGCTCACCACCGGCGGCCACCTCTGGGGCCAACGTCCTGACTTTC. It specifies CASSPPAATSGANVLTF.

This sequence joins TRBV15 and TRBJ2-5; possible D gene TRBD2, 6 bases. CDR1 and CDR2 (germline): LNHNV, YYDKDF (reference sequence). This CDR3 spans 17 amino acids. The V end lost 2 bases, the J end lost 5 bases, and 21 bases lay between the germline ends. Written as DNA, the CDR3 is TGTGCCACCAGCAGACCCCCTCTTGAGACTAGAATCGAGACCCAGTACTTC. Its protein product is CATSRPPLETRIETQYF.

This chain's CDR3 is CASTGHHTDTQYF. The CDR3 coding sequence is TGTGCCAGCACGGGACACCACACAGATACGCAGTATTTT. This chain connects TRBV2 to TRBJ2-3, with D perhaps matching TRBD1 (6 bases). CDR1 is SNHLY, CDR2 FYNNEI, per germline. The CDR3 is made up of 13 amino acids. V lost 7 bases, J lost 2 bases, and 10 bases lay in between.

This clonotype has at least ten counts. CDR3 nucleotide sequence: TGTGCCAGCAGCAATTGGGGGAGCTACGAGCAGTACTTC. Encoded protein: CASSNWGSYEQYF. V gene TRBV11-2 combines with J gene TRBJ2-7, with D perhaps given as TRBD1 or TRBD2 (5 bases each). Germline CDR1 and CDR2: SGHAT and FQNNGV. This CDR3 has 13 residues. The germline V and J ends were trimmed by 5 bases and 3 bases, with 11 bases remaining between them.